A single sample gave rise to the 7 T cell receptor beta chains below, sequenced in a study of shared clonotypes between healthy human individuals. TCRdb keeps only in-frame clones here, not all; method: immunoSEQ multiplex PCR. The sample contains about 960,000 clones, approximately 80% of which appear only once. Sequenced material: memory CD4+ T cells sorted from blood. The subset here: CD45RA-negative fraction. The receptors were gathered from a man aged 18 to 29 in good health.

The chain has TRBV6-1 and TRBJ1-5; D perhaps matches TRBD1 (5 bases). Germline V gene data show CDR1 as MNHNS and CDR2 as SASEGT. This CDR3 has 15 amino acids. V gave up 3 bases and J gave up 1 base, with 10 bases separating them. CDR3 sequence reads: CASSEAAGSNQPQHF. The CDR3 DNA reads TGTGCCAGCAGTGAGGCTGCAGGGAGCAATCAGCCCCAGCATTTT.

This chain uses TRBV10-3 with TRBJ1-1, with a weak D call TRBD1 (5 bases). The CDR3 has 13 amino acids. Trimming took off 3 bases at V and 6 bases at J, with 11 bases between the two ends. Germline CDR1 ENHRY, CDR2 SYGVKD. CDR3 protein: CAISDGQGSEAFF. The CDR3 nucleotides read TGTGCCATCAGTGATGGGCAGGGTTCTGAAGCTTTCTTT.

This sequence joins TRBV5-4 and TRBJ1-1; TRBD1 is a possible D gene (6 bases). The germline V and J ends were trimmed by 1 base and 1 base, with 11 bases remaining between them. Germline V gene sequence: CDR1 SGHNT, CDR2 YYREEE (reference sequence). The CDR3 extends over 15 amino acids. The CDR3 DNA follows: TGTGCCAGCAGCTTGTGGAACAGGGAGAACACTGAAGCTTTCTTT. Translating it yields CASSLWNRENTEAFF.

The chain uses TRBV18 and TRBJ2-1; D is uncertain. Germline CDR1 and CDR2: KGHSH and LQKENI. The germline V and J ends were trimmed by 0 bases and 5 bases, with 5 bases remaining between them. The CDR3 is 13 amino acids. CDR3 amino acids: CASSPPVNNEQFF. CDR3 in DNA: TGTGCCAGCTCACCACCAGTGAACAATGAGCAGTTCTTC.

The chain joins TRBV2 to TRBJ1-2; D ambiguous. V gave up 6 bases and J gave up 7 bases, with 21 bases separating them. CDR1 SNHLY and CDR2 FYNNEI come from the germline V gene. The CDR3 has 15 amino acids. CDR3 protein: CASRPARQKRGGYTF. CDR3 nucleotides: TGTGCCAGCAGACCGGCCAGGCAGAAGCGGGGTGGCTACACCTTC. Together with reference TRBV2 and TRBJ1-2, the CDR3 gives the full variable domain: EPEVTQTPSHQVTQMGQEVILRCVPISNHLYFYWYRQILGQKVEFLVSFYNNEISEKSEIFDDQFSVERPDGSNFTLKIRSTKLEDSAMYFCASRPARQKRGGYTFGSGTRLTVV.

The genes are TRBV2 and TRBJ2-7, with a tentative D call TRBD2 (5 bases). This CDR3 is built from 13 residues. CDR1 is SNHLY, CDR2 FYNNEI, per germline. Trimming removed 8 bases at V and 6 bases at J, with 17 bases between. The CDR3 coding sequence is TGTGCCAGCGAGGGCAGGAAAGGTTTCGAGCAGTACTTC. This codes for CASEGRKGFEQYF.

This chain links TRBV6-6 with TRBJ2-7; D is unresolved. Germline V gene sequence: CDR1 MNHNY, CDR2 SVGAGI (reference sequence). With 10 bases removed from V and 2 bases from J, the gap between germline ends came to 12 bases. This CDR3 contains 12 residues. Here the CDR3 reads CATSLEAYEQYF. DNA of the CDR3: TGTGCCACATCCCTTGAGGCCTACGAGCAGTACTTC.